The 21 T cell receptor beta chains below were found in one sample sequenced in a study of blood T cell repertoires in COVID-19. The table came from immunoSEQ multiplex PCR; TCRdb's copy has only in-frame clones and leaves some out. Among about 170,000 clones listed, 88% were seen once. Sequenced sample: peripheral blood. All receptors come from a man aged 50 to 59 who had recovered from COVID-19.

The count of this clone is one. This chain joins TRBV5-5 and TRBJ2-3; possibly TRBD1 for D (6 bases). The V end was cut by 4 bases, the J end by 2 bases, with 17 bases between. The CDR3 is 16 amino acids. Germline lookup yields CDR1 SGHKS and CDR2 YYEKEE (reference sequence). The CDR3 protein is CASSRGAQGVTDTQYF. The CDR3 nucleotides read TGTGCCAGCAGCCGAGGGGCACAGGGAGTCACAGATACGCAGTATTTT.

The genes are TRBV28 and TRBJ2-5; TRBD2 aligns across 10 bases. This CDR3 is 16 amino acids long. J lost 4 bases, V lost 1 base, and 6 bases had no gene match. Germline V gene data show CDR1 as MDHEN and CDR2 as SYDVKM. Here the CDR3 reads CASSLLSGGGRETQYF. The DNA of the CDR3 is TGTGCCAGCAGTTTATTAAGCGGGGGGGGGCGAGAGACCCAGTACTTC.

This chain uses TRBV3-1 (or the pseudogene TRBV3-2) with TRBJ2-7, with 16 positions matching TRBD2. The germline gives CDR1 LGHDT, CDR2 YNNKEL (reference sequence). V was pared by 0 bases and J by 4 bases, with 9 bases of the junction left unmatched. The CDR3 extends over 19 amino acids. The CDR3 DNA follows: TGTGCCAGCAGCCAAGATCACAGCGGGACTAGCGGGAGGGCTTACGAGCAGTACTTC. This encodes CASSQDHSGTSGRAYEQYF.

This clone was seen a single time. The CDR3 DNA follows: TGTGCCAGTAGTATCCCGGGACAGAGGGACACTGAAGCTTTCTTT. It encodes CASSIPGQRDTEAFF. This rearrangement joins TRBV19 to TRBJ1-1, with 7 bases lining up with TRBD1. The CDR3 consists of 15 residues. Germline values: CDR1 LNHDA, CDR2 SQIVND (reference sequence). V lost 3 bases and J lost 3; bases outside the gene matches: 7.

This chain joins TRBV7-2 and TRBJ2-1; D may be TRBD2 (6 bases). The length of the CDR3 is 16 residues. The germline V gene encodes CDR1 SGHTA and CDR2 FQGNSA. V was trimmed by 5 bases and J by 1 base, leaving 15 bases between them. DNA for the CDR3: TGTGCCAGCAGCAACTGGGGGGTCCCATCCTACAATGAGCAGTTCTTC. This gives the protein CASSNWGVPSYNEQFF.

The chain joins TRBV28 to TRBJ2-3; 14 bases line up with TRBD2. V was clipped by 8 bases and J by 2 bases; unmatched bases: 9. Germline values: CDR1 MDHEN, CDR2 SYDVKM. This CDR3 comprises 17 residues. The chain's CDR3 is CASPGTSGGPFTDTQYF. In nucleotides, the CDR3 is TGTGCCAGCCCCGGGACTAGCGGGGGTCCTTTCACAGATACGCAGTATTTT.

The gene calls are TRBV7-2 and TRBJ2-7; 12 nucleotides line up with TRBD2. Germline trimming cut 1 base from V and 2 bases from J; bases unmatched to any gene: 9. Germline V lookup: CDR1 SGHTA, CDR2 FQGNSA. The CDR3 is 18 amino acids. CDR3 residues: CASSLEASGRAQAYEQYF. CDR3 DNA sequence: TGTGCCAGCAGCTTAGAGGCTAGCGGGAGGGCCCAAGCCTACGAGCAGTACTTC.

This sequence joins TRBV7-2 and TRBJ2-7; TRBD2 matches 9 bases. The CDR3 sequence is 16 residues long. Germline lookup yields CDR1 SGHTA and CDR2 FQGNSA. V lost 0 bases, J lost 6 bases, and 9 bases stayed unmatched. The CDR3 coding sequence is TGTGCCAGCAGCTTAGCAATGGCTAGCGGGAAGGGCGAGCAGTACTTC. Its protein is CASSLAMASGKGEQYF.

The chain has TRBV30 and TRBJ2-1; TRBD2 is a possible D gene (5 bases). The CDR3 length is 14 residues. The ends were cut back, 2 bases at V and 7 bases at J, with 15 bases in the middle. Germline V gene lookup returns CDR1 GTSNPN and CDR2 SVGIG (reference sequence). The CDR3 DNA reads as TGTGCCTGGAGTAGGAAGGGAGTTCGGAATGAGCAGTTCTTC. Residues: CAWSRKGVRNEQFF.

The rearrangement joins TRBV29-1 to TRBJ1-2; D may be TRBD1 (6 bases). V shed 0 bases and J shed 2 bases, with 7 bases lying between them. The CDR3 sequence is 13 residues long. Germline CDR1 reads SQVTM; CDR2 reads ANQGSEA. The CDR3 nucleotides are TGCAGCGTTGAAGAACAGGGAAACTATGGCTACACCTTC. Its translation is CSVEEQGNYGYTF.

The gene calls are TRBV28 and TRBJ1-2; no firm D call. The CDR3 covers 16 residues. Trimming stripped 6 bases from V and 0 bases from J, with 17 bases between. In germline, CDR1 is MDHEN, CDR2 SYDVKM. The CDR3 DNA follows: TGTGCCAGCAGATCGATTAACCAGGCAGCTAACTATGGCTACACCTTC. Translation gives CASRSINQAANYGYTF.

V gene TRBV9 combines with J gene TRBJ1-3, with no clear D. V lost 4 bases and J lost 0, with 11 bases in between. Germline lookup yields CDR1 SGDLS and CDR2 YYNGEE. This CDR3 is 15 amino acids long. The CDR3 protein is CASSSRDNSGNTIYF. The CDR3 DNA is TGTGCCAGCAGCTCCCGGGATAACTCTGGAAACACCATATATTTT.

This clone occurred a few times. V is TRBV7-9 and J is TRBJ2-1, with 9 bases identical to TRBD2. With 0 bases clipped from V and 8 bases from J, the junction kept 11 bases outside the gene matches. The CDR3 is 17 residues long. CDR1 SEHNR and CDR2 FQNEAQ come from the germline V gene (reference sequence). The CDR3 here is CASSLALAGVGSDEQFF. The CDR3 bases are TGTGCCAGCAGCTTAGCTTTAGCGGGAGTTGGGTCCGATGAGCAGTTCTTC.

V usage is TRBV6-1 and J usage is TRBJ2-3; TRBD1 aligns across 11 bases. Germline CDR1 is MNHNS and CDR2 is SASEGT. This CDR3 is 15 amino acids long. V shed 3 bases and J 5 bases; nucleotides not matched to a gene: 4. The CDR3 bases are TGTGCCAGCAGTGATAGGACAGGGGGCAAAGATACGCAGTATTTT. It yields the protein CASSDRTGGKDTQYF.

The V call is TRBV6-2 or TRBV6-3, the J call TRBJ1-1, with 8 bases identical to TRBD1. The germline V gene encodes CDR1 MNHEY and CDR2 SVGEGT. CDR3 length equals 15 residues. V lost 4 bases, J lost 0 bases, and 4 bases stayed unmatched. The CDR3, as DNA: TGTGCCAGCAGTTTCAGGGGGCTCATGAACACTGAAGCTTTCTTT. Its translation: CASSFRGLMNTEAFF.

The chain is built from TRBV7-2 and TRBJ2-3, with 8 bases that match TRBD2. Trimming removed 1 base from V and 4 bases from J; junction bases left unmatched: 4. This CDR3 has 15 residues. Germline CDR1 is SGHTA and CDR2 is FQGNSA. This CDR3 reads CASSLGGGKADTQYF. The CDR3 DNA sequence: TGTGCCAGCAGCTTAGGCGGGGGGAAGGCAGATACGCAGTATTTT. The whole variable domain, filled in from reference TRBV7-2 and TRBJ2-3, reads GAGVSQSPSNKVTEKGKDVELRCDPISGHTALYWYRQSLGQGLEFLIYFQGNSAPDKSGLPSDRFSAERTGGSVSTLTIQRTQQEDSAVYLCASSLGGGKADTQYFGPGTRLTVL.

The J gene is TRBJ2-3, the V gene TRBV7-3, with 8 bases fitting TRBD1. Losses at the gene ends were 3 bases for V and 0 bases for J; bases not matched to a gene: 2. The CDR3 length is 15 residues. Per germline, CDR1 SGHTA and CDR2 FQGTGA. The CDR3 sequence is CASSLGQASTDTQYF. CDR3 sequence (DNA): TGTGCCAGCAGCTTGGGACAGGCCAGCACAGATACGCAGTATTTT.

This rearrangement joins TRBV10-3 to TRBJ2-4, with 7 bases lining up with TRBD1. CDR3 length: 12 amino acids. CDR1 and CDR2 from the germline V gene are ENHRY and SYGVKD. J gave up 7 bases and V 10 bases, and 7 bases lay outside the gene matches. The CDR3 reads CATKGTENIQYF. The CDR3 DNA sequence: TGTGCCACCAAAGGGACAGAGAACATTCAGTACTTC.

V and J are TRBV2 and TRBJ2-3; D is unclear. The CDR3 totals 15 residues. Per the germline V gene, CDR1 is SNHLY and CDR2 is FYNNEI. Trimming took 4 bases from V and 0 from J, leaving 11 bases between them. CDR3 in DNA: TGTGCCAGCAGTGCCTCCGGCGGCAGCACAGATACGCAGTATTTT. Its protein is CASSASGGSTDTQYF.

This rearrangement joins TRBV29-1 to TRBJ2-7; D uncertain. Trimming took off 7 bases at V and 9 bases at J, with 19 bases between the two ends. Germline loops: CDR1 SQVTM, CDR2 ANQGSEA. The CDR3 runs 12 residues. The CDR3 DNA is TGCAGCGGTCTGGAAGGTCCCGGCGGGCAGTACTTC. Its protein product is CSGLEGPGGQYF.

DNA for the CDR3: TGTGCCAGCAGTGATCGGGGGGGGCAAAGGACTGAAGCTTTCTTT. It encodes CASSDRGGQRTEAFF. V and J are TRBV25-1 and TRBJ1-1; perhaps TRBD1 as D (6 bases). Germline CDR1 and CDR2: MGHDK and SYGVNS. The V end lost 3 bases, the J end lost 5 bases, and 16 bases lay between the germline ends. The length of the CDR3 is 15 residues.